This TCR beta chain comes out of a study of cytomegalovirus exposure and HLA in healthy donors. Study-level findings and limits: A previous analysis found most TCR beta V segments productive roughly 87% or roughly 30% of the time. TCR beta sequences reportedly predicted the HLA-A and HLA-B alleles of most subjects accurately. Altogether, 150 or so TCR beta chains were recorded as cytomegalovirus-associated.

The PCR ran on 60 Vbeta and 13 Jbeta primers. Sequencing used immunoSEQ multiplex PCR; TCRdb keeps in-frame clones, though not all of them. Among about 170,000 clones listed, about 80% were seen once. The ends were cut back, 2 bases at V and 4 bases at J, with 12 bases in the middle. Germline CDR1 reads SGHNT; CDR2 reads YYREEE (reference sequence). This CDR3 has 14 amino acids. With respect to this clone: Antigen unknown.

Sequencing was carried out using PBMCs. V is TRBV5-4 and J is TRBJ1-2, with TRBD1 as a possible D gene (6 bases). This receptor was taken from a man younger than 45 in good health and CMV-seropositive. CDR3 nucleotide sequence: TGTGCCAGCAGCTTCTACGGGACATCCTATGGCTACACCTTC. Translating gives CASSFYGTSYGYTF.